This entry lists 12 T cell receptor beta chains sequenced from one sample in a study of tumour-infiltrating T cells in Burkitt lymphoma. Assay used: immunoSEQ multiplex PCR; TCRdb lists only in-frame clones, some missing. Here the sample spans around 45,000 clones, around 31% being singletons. Sequencing was done on a sample of tumor tissue. The receptors shown here come from a human donor with Burkitt lymphoma.

The chain couples TRBV11-2 to TRBJ1-2; no firm D call. V was cut by 1 base and J by 0 bases, with 9 bases left in between. CDR3 size: 15 residues. Germline CDR1 SGHAT, CDR2 FQNNGV. The CDR3 is CASSLGTEANYGYTF. The CDR3, as DNA: TGTGCCAGCAGCTTAGGTACAGAAGCTAACTATGGCTACACCTTC. The full variable domain, in which reference TRBV11-2 and TRBJ1-2 provide the parts outside the CDR3, is EAGVAQSPRYKIIEKRQSVAFWCNPISGHATLYWYQQILGQGPKLLIQFQNNGVVDDSQLPKDRFSAERLKGVDSTLKIQPAKLEDSAVYLCASSLGTEANYGYTFGSGTRLTVV.

The chain uses TRBV7-2 and TRBJ2-3, with D perhaps matching TRBD1 (5 bases). Germline CDR1 and CDR2: SGHTA and FQGNSA. CDR3 length: 15 amino acids. Trimming took off 4 bases at V and 2 bases at J, with 13 bases between the two ends. The CDR3 nucleotides read TGTGCCAGCAGCTCATTAGGGGTGTACACAGATACGCAGTATTTT. It specifies CASSSLGVYTDTQYF.

There are a few counts of this clone. The chain has TRBV4-3 and TRBJ2-6, with 8 bases aligning to TRBD1. The CDR3 runs to 17 residues. The germline V gene encodes CDR1 LGHNA and CDR2 YSLEER. The trim removed 3 bases at V and 4 bases at J, leaving 8 bases unmatched. The CDR3 region has the DNA TGCGCCAGCAGCCAGGCAGGGGGCGGTACCGGGGCCAACGTCCTGACTTTC. It translates to CASSQAGGGTGANVLTF.

V is TRBV7-9 and J is TRBJ1-1, with no clear D. The germline V and J ends were trimmed by 5 bases and 1 base, with 5 bases remaining between them. Per germline, CDR1 SEHNR and CDR2 FQNEAQ (reference sequence). The CDR3 loop spans 12 amino acids. The CDR3 nucleotides are TGTGCCAGCAGCCCCAGGAACACTGAAGCTTTCTTT. Its translation: CASSPRNTEAFF.

The chain employs TRBV4-1 and TRBJ1-1; 8 bases are a match to TRBD1. CDR1 is MGHRA and CDR2 is YSYEKL in the germline V gene. The length of the CDR3 is 13 residues. Trimming cost V 4 bases and J 4 bases; bases outside gene matches: 2. The CDR3 sequence is CASSLGQGTEAFF. CDR3 bases: TGCGCCAGCAGCCTAGGACAGGGCACTGAAGCTTTCTTT.

This clone has only a few counts. The gene calls are TRBV6-6 and TRBJ1-1, with D uncertain. This CDR3 is 11 amino acids long. The germline V gene has CDR1 MNHNY and CDR2 SVGAGI (reference sequence). Trimming cost V 4 bases and J 6 bases, with 6 bases left between them. The CDR3 DNA reads TGTGCCAGCAGTTGGTTCGCTGAAGCTTTCTTT. This translates into CASSWFAEAFF.

The chain has TRBV19 and TRBJ2-1, with 9 bases that match TRBD1. CDR1 is LNHDA, CDR2 SQIVND, per germline (reference sequence). The CDR3 totals 15 residues. The J segment lost 9 bases and the V segment lost 5 bases, leaving 11 bases of the junction unmatched. CDR3 bases: TGTGCCAGTAGTCTCCCGGGACAGGGTCGAGGTGAGCAGTTCTTC. It encodes CASSLPGQGRGEQFF.

V and J are TRBV6-5 and TRBJ1-4; D perhaps matches TRBD1 (5 bases). This CDR3 has 14 amino acids. V gave up 6 bases and J gave up 1 base, with 9 bases separating them. Per germline, CDR1 MNHEY and CDR2 SVGAGI. CDR3 loop: CASRWGGTNEKLFF. Here the CDR3 DNA reads TGTGCCAGCAGGTGGGGGGGAACTAATGAAAAACTGTTTTTT.

This chain connects TRBV5-8 to TRBJ2-7; 14 bases are shared with TRBD2. This CDR3 spans 15 amino acids. Germline V gives CDR1 SGHTS, CDR2 YDEGEE. Trimming removed 2 bases from V and 12 bases from J; junction bases left unmatched: 10. The CDR3 loop is CASSFGTSGRYEAYF. In nucleotides, the CDR3 is TGTGCCAGCAGCTTTGGGACTAGCGGGAGATACGAAGCGTACTTC.

The table lists this clone with a few counts. This chain uses TRBV5-1 with TRBJ1-1, with 7 bases fitting TRBD1. The CDR3 has 14 residues. V shed 5 bases, J shed 4 bases, and the junction held 8 bases outside the gene matches. Germline V CDR1 and CDR2: SGHRS, YFSETQ. CDR3 nucleotide sequence: TGCGCCAGCAGGGATACAGGGGCGGGCACTGAAGCTTTCTTT. Amino acid sequence: CASRDTGAGTEAFF.

CDR3 bases: TGTGCCAGCGGAAGAACCGGGGAGCTGTTTTTT. Residues: CASGRTGELFF. The V gene is TRBV7-9, the J gene TRBJ2-2; D gene unclear. Germline CDR1 is SEHNR and CDR2 is FQNEAQ (reference sequence). The CDR3 runs 11 residues. Trimming took 8 bases from V and 5 from J, leaving 6 bases between them.

The chain carries TRBV6-5 and TRBJ2-3; D not certain. The CDR3 has 13 residues. Deletions cut 2 bases from V and 7 bases from J, with 10 bases between. The germline V gene encodes CDR1 MNHEY and CDR2 SVGAGI. CDR3 in DNA: TGTGCCAGCAGTTACGGTACTTTCTATACGCAGTATTTT. This codes for CASSYGTFYTQYF.